The next 10 T cell receptor beta chains were all read from a single sample in a study of CD8 T cells in Susac syndrome. When the RNA was reverse transcribed, random hexamers were used with an input of about 0.5 to 1 ug. TCRdb called the immunoSEQ multiplex PCR reads again in MiXCR, with one record for every CDR3 protein. The table records about 22,000 distinct CDR3 sequences, 90% to 95% of them present only once. Material for sequencing was CD8+ T cells from PBMCs. Receptors originate from a human donor in good health.

The chain uses TRBV7-2 and TRBJ2-7; 10 bases align to TRBD2. Germline CDR1 SGHTA, CDR2 FQGNSA. V was clipped by 3 bases and J by 7 bases; unmatched bases: 9. This CDR3 has 15 amino acids. CDR3 bases: TGTGCCAGCAGCTTCGAGCGGGGGGGCCGCTGGGAGCAGTACTTC. As protein: CASSFERGGRWEQYF.

This clonotype occurred once. The rearrangement links TRBV5-4 to TRBJ2-2; the match to TRBD1 covers 9 bases. Germline CDR1 reads SGHNT; CDR2 reads YYREEE (reference sequence). V gave up 0 bases and J gave up 7 bases; unmatched junction bases: 7. This CDR3 is 16 amino acids long. The CDR3 DNA reads as TGTGCCAGCAGCTTGGGTTACAGGGGGCGAAACGGGGAGCTGTTTTTT. Translating gives CASSLGYRGRNGELFF.

The V call is TRBV6-2 or TRBV6-3, the J call TRBJ2-5, with D hard to call. Trimming stripped 2 bases from V and 2 bases from J, with 9 bases between. From germline, CDR1 is MNHEY and CDR2 SVGEGT. There are 14 residues in the CDR3. The CDR3 region is CASSYTRVQETQYF. For the CDR3, the DNA is TGTGCCAGCAGTTACACCCGGGTGCAAGAGACCCAGTACTTC.

J is TRBJ2-7 and V is TRBV11-2; the match to TRBD2 covers 8 bases. The junction had 7 bases not matched to a gene; V was cut back by 4 bases and J by 2 bases. Per germline, CDR1 SGHAT and CDR2 FQNNGV. The CDR3 loop spans 15 amino acids. The CDR3 sequence is CASSSLAGTTYEQYF. The CDR3 coding sequence is TGTGCCAGCAGCTCCTTAGCGGGGACCACCTACGAGCAGTACTTC.

The gene calls are TRBV4-3 and TRBJ2-7; D gene unclear. Germline lookup yields CDR1 LGHNA and CDR2 YSLEER. This CDR3 has 15 amino acids. V gave up 4 bases and J gave up 3 bases, with 16 bases separating them. CDR3 coding DNA: TGCGCCAGCAGCCCCTCCAACAAGGGAATCTACGAGCAGTACTTC. Amino acids: CASSPSNKGIYEQYF.

This chain links TRBV20-1 with TRBJ1-1; 9 nucleotides align to TRBD1. V shed 7 bases, J shed 2 bases, and the junction held 5 bases outside the gene matches. The CDR3 runs 13 residues. The germline V gene encodes CDR1 DFQATT and CDR2 SNEGSKA (reference sequence). This chain's CDR3 is CSGTGARNTEAFF. The CDR3 DNA reads as TGCAGTGGGACAGGGGCGCGCAACACTGAAGCTTTCTTT.

This rearrangement joins TRBV27 to TRBJ1-4; 7 positions match TRBD1. CDR3 length: 14 residues. CDR1 is MNHEY, CDR2 SMNVEV, per germline (reference sequence). V shed 3 bases, J shed 7 bases, and the junction held 5 bases outside the gene matches. This chain's CDR3 is CASSFRQGGEKLFF. The CDR3 nucleotides read TGTGCCAGCAGTTTTCGGCAGGGGGGTGAAAAACTGTTTTTT.

V is TRBV6-5 and J is TRBJ1-2; a possible D gene is TRBD1 (6 bases). The CDR3 extends over 13 amino acids. V lost 5 bases and J lost 2, with 9 bases in between. The V gene's germline CDR1 is MNHEY and CDR2 SVGAGI. CDR3 region: CASSQGQNYGYTF. DNA of the CDR3: TGTGCCAGCAGTCAAGGACAGAACTATGGCTACACCTTC.

V is TRBV18 and J is TRBJ1-5; 7 bases map to TRBD1. CDR1 is KGHSH, CDR2 LQKENI, per germline. This CDR3 region has 15 residues. V was clipped by 5 bases and J by 6 bases; unmatched bases: 10. The CDR3 nucleotides read TGTGCCAGCTCAGCTGACAGGGTCTTCAGTCAGCCCCAGCATTTT. This sequence encodes CASSADRVFSQPQHF.

The rearrangement links TRBV20-1 to TRBJ2-2; tentatively, D is TRBD2 (6 bases). This CDR3 is built from 15 residues. Germline lookup yields CDR1 DFQATT and CDR2 SNEGSKA (reference sequence). Trimming left V 5 bases short and J 5 bases short, with 18 bases between. CDR3 protein: CSAPFSGGKTGELFF. CDR3 nucleotides: TGCAGTGCTCCTTTTTCCGGGGGAAAGACCGGGGAGCTGTTTTTT.